This passage covers 22 T cell receptor beta chains from one sample sequenced in a study of T cell responses to AZD1222 COVID-19 vaccine. Profiling relied on immunoSEQ multiplex PCR, and the TCRdb table lists in-frame clones only, not all of them. The sample shows 160,000 or so clones, roughly 90% of them seen only once. This specimen was peripheral blood, taken 28 days after the second AZD1222 dose. The origin of the receptors is an adult who received the AZD1222 COVID-19 vaccine.

The J gene is TRBJ1-6, the V gene TRBV9; D gene uncertain. The CDR3 contains 14 residues. The V and J ends lost 0 bases and 7 bases respectively, with 8 bases between them. Per germline, CDR1 SGDLS and CDR2 YYNGEE. CDR3 in DNA: TGTGCCAGCAGCGTAGAGGGTGAGAATTCACCCCTCCACTTT. It specifies CASSVEGENSPLHF.

On this clone itself: At the DNA level, this CDR3 is encoded by other sequences in the same sample as well. The CDR3 nucleotides are TGCGCCAGCAGCTTGGACAGAAACTATGGCTACACCTTC. Residues: CASSLDRNYGYTF. J is TRBJ1-2 and V is TRBV5-1; D remains unclear. The CDR3 consists of 13 residues. Germline V gives CDR1 SGHRS, CDR2 YFSETQ. The germline V and J ends were trimmed by 0 bases and 2 bases, with 5 bases remaining between them.

The V call is TRBV7-2, the J call TRBJ1-6, with a tentative D call TRBD1 (5 bases). CDR1 and CDR2 (germline): SGHTA, FQGNSA. Between the trimmed V and J ends, which lost 5 bases and 9 bases, there was a span of 20 bases. CDR3 length: 16 amino acids. The CDR3 protein is CASSLSGPRSASPLHF. The DNA of the CDR3 is TGTGCCAGCAGCCTATCGGGACCGCGGTCCGCTTCACCCCTCCACTTT.

This clone came up once. The chain recombines TRBV9 with TRBJ2-1, with TRBD1 matching 9 bases. Germline CDR1 and CDR2: SGDLS and YYNGEE. After removal of 4 bases from V and 5 bases from J, the junction contained 4 bases not matched to a gene. The CDR3 is 14 amino acids. The chain's CDR3 is CASSLGQGHNEQFF. CDR3 in DNA: TGTGCCAGCAGCTTGGGACAGGGTCACAATGAGCAGTTCTTC.

The rearrangement uses TRBV11-2 and TRBJ1-2; TRBD1 might be the D (6 bases). CDR1 SGHAT and CDR2 FQNNGV come from the germline V gene. Trimming removed 2 bases at V and 7 bases at J, with 17 bases between. The CDR3 loop spans 15 amino acids. This CDR3 reads CASSLMVAGAGGYTF. CDR3 DNA: TGTGCCAGCAGCTTAATGGTTGCGGGGGCGGGTGGCTACACCTTC.

The chain combines TRBV11-2 with TRBJ2-3, with D possibly TRBD2 on 6 matching bases. Per germline, CDR1 SGHAT and CDR2 FQNNGV. V lost 1 base, J lost 4 bases, and 6 bases lay in between. This CDR3 contains 13 residues. CDR3 sequence: CASSLGGADTQYF. Written as DNA, the CDR3 is TGTGCCAGCAGCTTAGGGGGGGCAGATACGCAGTATTTT.

The chain couples TRBV10-3 to TRBJ1-2; D is undetermined. CDR3 length equals 13 residues. V was shortened by 3 bases and J by 4 bases, with 9 bases between the two germline ends. Germline values: CDR1 ENHRY, CDR2 SYGVKD. The CDR3 reads CAISDQDGYGYTF. CDR3 nucleotide sequence: TGTGCCATCAGTGACCAGGACGGCTATGGCTACACCTTC.

The chain has TRBV21-1 and TRBJ2-1; the DNA was not used to check the table's D call, TRBD1. TRBV21-1 constitutes a pseudogene. There are 22 residues in the CDR3. CDR3 residues: CASSLRVDRGLSRDLLYNEQFF. CDR3 bases: TGTGCCAGCAGCCTTAGGGTGGACAGGGGGCTCTCTCGGGATTTACTGTACAATGAGCAGTTCTTC.

This clone is a singleton in its sample. The rearrangement uses TRBV19 and TRBJ1-2; 7 nucleotides align to TRBD1. The trim removed 3 bases at V and 8 bases at J, leaving 12 bases unmatched. The CDR3 length is 15 residues. In germline, CDR1 is LNHDA, CDR2 SQIVND (reference sequence). The CDR3 DNA follows: TGTGCCAGTAGTATCCCCCAAGAGGGGGCGGGGGGCTACACCTTC. It is translated as CASSIPQEGAGGYTF.

This chain connects TRBV2 to TRBJ2-7; 8 nucleotides agree with TRBD1. V was pared by 8 bases and J by 7 bases, with 7 bases of the junction left unmatched. Germline assignment: CDR1 SNHLY and CDR2 FYNNEI. The CDR3 has 12 residues. CDR3 in DNA: TGTGCCAGCGACAGGGGAACATTTGAGCAGTACTTC. Encoded protein: CASDRGTFEQYF.

There are a few counts of this clone. V usage is TRBV9 and J usage is TRBJ1-4; 7 positions match TRBD1. Unmatched junction bases numbered 3, after V lost 0 bases and J lost 7 bases. The germline V gene has CDR1 SGDLS and CDR2 YYNGEE. This CDR3 has 14 residues. The CDR3 here is CASSVGGGGEKLFF. CDR3 sequence (DNA): TGTGCCAGCAGCGTAGGAGGGGGCGGTGAAAAACTGTTTTTT.

This rearrangement joins TRBV9 to TRBJ2-2; D gene ambiguous. Trimming removed 0 bases at V and 6 bases at J, with 27 bases between. Germline assignment: CDR1 SGDLS and CDR2 YYNGEE. The CDR3 runs 20 residues. CDR3 sequence reads: CASSVGLPWVAAHIAGELFF. For the CDR3, the DNA is TGTGCCAGCAGCGTAGGATTGCCTTGGGTAGCAGCCCACATCGCCGGGGAGCTGTTTTTT.

The chain couples TRBV6-5 to TRBJ1-1; 11 positions agree with TRBD1. CDR1 is MNHEY, CDR2 SVGAGI, per germline. The CDR3 length is 15 residues. The ends lost 6 bases at V and 4 bases at J; junction bases unmatched: 7. CDR3 sequence (DNA): TGTGCCAGCAGAGGGACAGGGGGAGTTAGCACTGAAGCTTTCTTT. Residues: CASRGTGGVSTEAFF.

The rearrangement joins TRBV6-1 to TRBJ1-2; no firm D call. With 0 bases removed from V and 5 bases from J, the gap between germline ends came to 16 bases. This CDR3 has 16 amino acids. The germline gives CDR1 MNHNS, CDR2 SASEGT. CDR3 nucleotides: TGTGCCAGCAGTGAAGCGAGAGGTGGGGAGTTATATGGCTACACCTTC. This translates into CASSEARGGELYGYTF.

This chain joins TRBV2 and TRBJ1-1, with D possibly matching TRBD1 (6 bases). Germline V gene data show CDR1 as SNHLY and CDR2 as FYNNEI. V was cut by 3 bases and J by 1 base, with 18 bases left in between. This CDR3 spans 17 amino acids. Here the CDR3 reads CASSDLQTQGPNTEAFF. The CDR3 DNA follows: TGTGCCAGCAGTGACCTCCAAACACAGGGACCGAACACTGAAGCTTTCTTT.

The chain joins TRBV5-1 to TRBJ2-7, with D maybe TRBD1 (6 bases). Germline CDR1 is SGHRS and CDR2 is YFSETQ. The CDR3 spans 14 residues. Between the trimmed V and J ends, which lost 4 bases and 6 bases, there was a span of 17 bases. The CDR3 is CASSPGDREGEQYF. CDR3 nucleotides: TGCGCCAGCAGCCCAGGGGACCGAGAGGGCGAGCAGTACTTC.

This clone has a single count. CDR3 nucleotide sequence: TGCACCAGCAGCCAGTTCAGGGATGAAGCTTTCTTT. This translates into CTSSQFRDEAFF. The rearrangement joins TRBV1 to TRBJ1-1; the D segment call TRBD1 is taken from the table without a DNA check. TRBV1 is an annotated pseudogene. This CDR3 contains 12 residues.

The chain has TRBV30 and TRBJ2-1; 8 nucleotides align to TRBD1. The CDR3 has 15 residues. V lost 5 bases to trimming and J lost 6 bases; unmatched junction nucleotides: 12. Germline V lookup: CDR1 GTSNPN, CDR2 SVGIG (reference sequence). In nucleotides, the CDR3 is TGTGCCTGGGGGGAAGGACAGGGCGACTTCAATGAGCAGTTCTTC. Its protein product is CAWGEGQGDFNEQFF.

V is TRBV11-2 and J is TRBJ1-3; D remains ambiguous. CDR1 is SGHAT and CDR2 is FQNNGV in the germline V gene. This CDR3 is 14 amino acids long. V lost 5 bases and J 4 bases, leaving 12 bases between the germline ends. The CDR3, as DNA: TGTGCCAGCAGCCCCCCCCCTAGAGGAAACACCATATATTTT. This sequence encodes CASSPPPRGNTIYF.

The chain uses TRBV14 and TRBJ1-2; tentative D call: TRBD1 (5 bases). Trimming pared 4 bases from V and 2 bases from J, leaving 8 bases between. The CDR3 length is 13 residues. The V gene's germline CDR1 is SGHDN and CDR2 FVKESK. Written as DNA, the CDR3 is TGTGCCAGCAGCCCACAGGTGAACTATGGCTACACCTTC. This encodes CASSPQVNYGYTF.

The chain couples TRBV3-1 (or the pseudogene TRBV3-2) to TRBJ1-2, with 8 nucleotides matching TRBD1. V lost 3 bases, J lost 7 bases, and 4 bases stayed unmatched. CDR3 length equals 13 residues. Germline CDR1 LGHDT, CDR2 YNNKEL (reference sequence). CDR3 in amino acids: CASSQGTGGGYTF. The CDR3 DNA reads TGTGCCAGCAGCCAGGGGACAGGCGGTGGCTACACCTTC.

This CDR3 reads CASSLLVTTNEKLFF. The CDR3, as DNA: TGTGCCAGCAGCTTACTGGTTACAACTAATGAAAAACTGTTTTTT. The chain is built from TRBV7-9 and TRBJ1-4, with D hard to call. CDR1 SEHNR and CDR2 FQNEAQ come from the germline V gene (reference sequence). V was shortened by 2 bases and J by 0 bases, with 7 bases between the two germline ends. The CDR3 runs 15 residues.